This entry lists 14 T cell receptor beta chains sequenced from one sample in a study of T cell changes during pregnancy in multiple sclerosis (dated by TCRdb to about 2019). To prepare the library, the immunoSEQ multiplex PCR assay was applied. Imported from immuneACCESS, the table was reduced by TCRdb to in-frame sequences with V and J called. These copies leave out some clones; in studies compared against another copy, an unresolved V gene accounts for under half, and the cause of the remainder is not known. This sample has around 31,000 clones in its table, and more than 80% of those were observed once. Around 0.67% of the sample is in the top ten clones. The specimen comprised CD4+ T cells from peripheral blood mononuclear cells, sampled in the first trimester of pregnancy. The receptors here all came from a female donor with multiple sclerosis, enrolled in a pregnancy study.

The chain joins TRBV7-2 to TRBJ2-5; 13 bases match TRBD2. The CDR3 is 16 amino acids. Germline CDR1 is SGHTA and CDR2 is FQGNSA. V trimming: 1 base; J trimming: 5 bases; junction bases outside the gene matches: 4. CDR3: CASSLVTSGGWETQYF. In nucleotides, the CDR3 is TGTGCCAGCAGCTTAGTGACTAGCGGGGGGTGGGAGACCCAGTACTTC. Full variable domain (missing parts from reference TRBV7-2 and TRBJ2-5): GAGVSQSPSNKVTEKGKDVELRCDPISGHTALYWYRQSLGQGLEFLIYFQGNSAPDKSGLPSDRFSAERTGGSVSTLTIQRTQQEDSAVYLCASSLVTSGGWETQYFGPGTRLLVL.

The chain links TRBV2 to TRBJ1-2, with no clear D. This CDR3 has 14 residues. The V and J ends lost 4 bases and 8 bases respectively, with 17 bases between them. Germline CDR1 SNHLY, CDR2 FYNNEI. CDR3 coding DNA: TGTGCCAGCAGTGGGCAGGCCGCCTGGAGGGGCTACACCTTC. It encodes CASSGQAAWRGYTF.

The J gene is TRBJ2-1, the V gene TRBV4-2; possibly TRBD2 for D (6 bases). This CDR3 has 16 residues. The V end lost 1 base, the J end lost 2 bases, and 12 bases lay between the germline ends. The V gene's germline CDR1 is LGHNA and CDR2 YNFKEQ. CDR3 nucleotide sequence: TGTGCCAGCAGCCAAGGGGGGGTGGCAACCTACAATGAGCAGTTCTTC. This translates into CASSQGGVATYNEQFF.

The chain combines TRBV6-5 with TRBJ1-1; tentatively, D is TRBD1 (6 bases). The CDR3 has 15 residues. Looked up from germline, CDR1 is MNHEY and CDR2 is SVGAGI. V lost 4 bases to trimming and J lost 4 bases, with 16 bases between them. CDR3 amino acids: CASSWAGVRSTEAFF. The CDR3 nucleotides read TGTGCCAGCAGTTGGGCAGGGGTTCGATCCACTGAAGCTTTCTTT.

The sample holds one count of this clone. CDR3 in amino acids: CASSPRDNGRDGYTF. CDR3 DNA: TGCGCCAGCAGCCCCCGGGACAATGGTAGGGATGGCTACACCTTC. The chain is built from TRBV5-1 and TRBJ1-2, with D possibly TRBD1 on 6 matching bases. The length of the CDR3 is 15 residues. Germline V CDR1 and CDR2: SGHRS, YFSETQ. V lost 4 bases to trimming and J lost 6 bases, with 19 bases between them.

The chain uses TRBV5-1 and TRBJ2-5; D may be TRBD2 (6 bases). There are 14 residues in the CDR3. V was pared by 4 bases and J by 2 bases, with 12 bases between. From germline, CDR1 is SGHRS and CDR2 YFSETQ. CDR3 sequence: CASSPGRGQETQYF. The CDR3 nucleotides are TGCGCCAGCAGCCCGGGACGGGGGCAAGAGACCCAGTACTTC.

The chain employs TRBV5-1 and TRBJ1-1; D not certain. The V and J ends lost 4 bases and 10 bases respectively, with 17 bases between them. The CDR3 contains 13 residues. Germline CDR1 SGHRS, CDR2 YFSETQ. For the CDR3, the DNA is TGCGCCAGCAGCCCCGGGCCCCCGGCGGGAGCTTTCTTT. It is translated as CASSPGPPAGAFF.

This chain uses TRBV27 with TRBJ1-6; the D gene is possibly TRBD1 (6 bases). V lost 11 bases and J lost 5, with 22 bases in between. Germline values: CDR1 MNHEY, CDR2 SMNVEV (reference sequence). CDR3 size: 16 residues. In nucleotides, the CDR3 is TGTGCCGCAAAAAGGGGGACACCAAACAATAATTCACCCCTCCACTTT. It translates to CAAKRGTPNNNSPLHF.

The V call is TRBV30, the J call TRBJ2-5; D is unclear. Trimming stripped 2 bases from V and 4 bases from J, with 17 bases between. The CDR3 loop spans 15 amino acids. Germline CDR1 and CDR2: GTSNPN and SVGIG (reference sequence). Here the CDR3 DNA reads TGTGCCTGGAGTAACCGTCCGGGTCCAGTAGAGACCCAGTACTTC. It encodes CAWSNRPGPVETQYF.

CDR3 sequence (DNA): TGTGCCAGCAGCGTAGGAACAGGGTGGACCGGGGAGCTGTTTTTT. This gives the protein CASSVGTGWTGELFF. The rearrangement uses TRBV9 and TRBJ2-2; a possible D gene is TRBD1 (6 bases). CDR1 SGDLS and CDR2 YYNGEE come from the germline V gene. V dropped 0 bases and J dropped 5 bases, with 11 bases sitting between them. The CDR3 length is 15 residues.

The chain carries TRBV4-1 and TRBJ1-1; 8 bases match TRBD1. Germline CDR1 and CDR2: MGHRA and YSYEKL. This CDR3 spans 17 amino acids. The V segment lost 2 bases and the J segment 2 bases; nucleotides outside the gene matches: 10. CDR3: CASSQTRDRRVNTEAFF. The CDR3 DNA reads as TGCGCCAGCAGCCAAACACGGGACAGGAGGGTAAACACTGAAGCTTTCTTT.

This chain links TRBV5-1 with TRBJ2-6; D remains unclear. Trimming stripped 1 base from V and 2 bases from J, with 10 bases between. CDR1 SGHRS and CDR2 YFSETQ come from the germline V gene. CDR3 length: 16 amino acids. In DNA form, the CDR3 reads TGCGCCAGCAGCTTGCTAAGCGCTGCTGGGGCCAACGTCCTGACTTTC. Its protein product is CASSLLSAAGANVLTF.

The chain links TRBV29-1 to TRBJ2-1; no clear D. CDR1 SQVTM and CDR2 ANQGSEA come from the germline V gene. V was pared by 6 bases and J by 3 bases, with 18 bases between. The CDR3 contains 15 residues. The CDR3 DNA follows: TGCAGCGTCTCCGTCCCGACAAGTGTCTACAATGAGCAGTTCTTC. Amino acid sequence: CSVSVPTSVYNEQFF.

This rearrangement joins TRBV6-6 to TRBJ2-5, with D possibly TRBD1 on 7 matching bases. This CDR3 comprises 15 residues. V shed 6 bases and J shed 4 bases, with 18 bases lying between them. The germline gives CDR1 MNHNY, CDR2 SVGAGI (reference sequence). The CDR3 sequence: CASRSSQGGVETQYF. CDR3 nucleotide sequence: TGTGCCAGCAGGTCTTCCCAGGGGGGAGTAGAGACCCAGTACTTC.